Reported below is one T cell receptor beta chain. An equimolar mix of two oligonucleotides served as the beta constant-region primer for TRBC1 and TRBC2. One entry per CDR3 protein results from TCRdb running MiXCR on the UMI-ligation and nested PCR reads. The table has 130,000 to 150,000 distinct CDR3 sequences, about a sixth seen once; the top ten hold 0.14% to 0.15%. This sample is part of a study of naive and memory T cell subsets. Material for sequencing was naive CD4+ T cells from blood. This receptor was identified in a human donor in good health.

CDR3 DNA sequence: TGTGCCAGCAGCTCCCCAGGGCGCTACGAGCAGTACTTC. Translation: CASSSPGRYEQYF. The chain combines TRBV7-2 with TRBJ2-7; a possible D gene is TRBD1 (5 bases). Trimming took 4 bases from V and 3 from J, leaving 10 bases between them. The CDR3 spans 13 residues. CDR1 is SGHTA and CDR2 is FQGNSA in the germline V gene.